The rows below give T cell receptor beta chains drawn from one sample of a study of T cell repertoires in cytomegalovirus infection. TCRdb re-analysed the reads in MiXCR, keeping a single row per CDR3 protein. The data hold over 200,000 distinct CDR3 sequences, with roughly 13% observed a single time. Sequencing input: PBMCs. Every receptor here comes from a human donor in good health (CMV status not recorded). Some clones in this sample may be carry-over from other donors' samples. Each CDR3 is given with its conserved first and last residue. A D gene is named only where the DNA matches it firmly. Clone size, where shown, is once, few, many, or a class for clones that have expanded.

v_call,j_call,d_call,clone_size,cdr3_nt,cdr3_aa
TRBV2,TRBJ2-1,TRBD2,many,TGTGCCAGCAGTGAAGCGCTCGGGGGGTACAATGAGCAGTTCTTC,CASSEALGGYNEQFF
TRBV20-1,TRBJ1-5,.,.,TGCAGTGCTAGACGCACAGATACGCAGCATTTT,CSARRTDTQHF
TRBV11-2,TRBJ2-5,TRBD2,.,TGTGCCAGCAGCTTAGGGACTAGCGGACAAGAGACCCAGTACTTC,CASSLGTSGQETQYF
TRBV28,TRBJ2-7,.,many,TGTGCCAGCAGTTTCCTGTCGGGCGAGCAGTACTTC,CASSFLSGEQYF
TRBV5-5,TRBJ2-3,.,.,TGTGCCAGCAGCTCGGGATTGGACCTTTCAGTGGGTACGCAGTATTTT,CASSSGLDLSVGTQYF
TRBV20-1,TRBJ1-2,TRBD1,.,TGCAGTGCTAGAGGAACCGGGACAGGGACTTTTCATGGCTACACCTTC,CSARGTGTGTFHGYTF
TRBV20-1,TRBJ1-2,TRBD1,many,TGCAGTGCTAGAGCCGGCCCGGGACAGGGGGCAGGAGGCTATGGCTACACCTTC,CSARAGPGQGAGGYGYTF
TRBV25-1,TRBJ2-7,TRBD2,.,TGTGCCAGCATATCTAGCGGGGGTGTCTACGAGCAGTACTTC,CASISSGGVYEQYF
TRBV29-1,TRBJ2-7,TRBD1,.,TGCAGCGTTGAAGGCAGGGGGACCTCCTACGAGCAGTACTTC,CSVEGRGTSYEQYF
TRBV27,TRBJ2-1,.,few,TGTGCCAGCAGTCCGGGCGGGGCTAGACGCAATGAGCAGTTCTTC,CASSPGGARRNEQFF
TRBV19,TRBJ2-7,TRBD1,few,TGTGCCAGTAGCCCCGGGACAGGGGGATTTGAGCAGTACTTC,CASSPGTGGFEQYF
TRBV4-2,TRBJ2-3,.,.,TGTGCCAGCAGCCGAGAGTTGATAGATACGCAGTATTTT,CASSRELIDTQYF
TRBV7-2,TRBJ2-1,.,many,TGTGCCAGCAGCTTAGCTGGGTTCTCCTACAATGAGCAGTTCTTC,CASSLAGFSYNEQFF
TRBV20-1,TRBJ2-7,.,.,TGCAGTGCTAGAGCCCGGGGCGGCTACGAGCAGTACTTC,CSARARGGYEQYF
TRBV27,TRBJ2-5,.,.,TGTGCCAGCAAACTCGGGACAAACCAAGAGACCCAGTACTTC,CASKLGTNQETQYF
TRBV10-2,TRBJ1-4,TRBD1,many,TGCGCCAGCAGTGTGACAGGGAGCAGTGAAAAACTGTTTTTT,CASSVTGSSEKLFF
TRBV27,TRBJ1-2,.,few,TGTGCCAGCAGGGACGGAAACAACTATGGCTACACCTTC,CASRDGNNYGYTF
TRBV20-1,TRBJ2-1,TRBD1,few,TGCAGTGCTAAGGTCCCAGGGGGCGCCTACAATGAGCAGTTCTTC,CSAKVPGGAYNEQFF
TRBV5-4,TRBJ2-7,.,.,TGTGCCAGCAGCTTGGAGGGGGTAGGTTGGCACGAGCAGTACTTC,CASSLEGVGWHEQYF
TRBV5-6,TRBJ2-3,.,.,TGTGCCAGCAGCTTGGTTTCCCGTGATGCAGATACGCAGTATTTT,CASSLVSRDADTQYF
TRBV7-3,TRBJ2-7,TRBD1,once,TGTGCCAGCAGCTCCACAGGGGTACAAGGCCAGCAGCACTTC,CASSSTGVQGQQHF
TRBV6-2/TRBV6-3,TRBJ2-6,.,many,TGTGCCAGCAGGCCACTCAGCTCTGGGGCCAACGTCCTGACTTTC,CASRPLSSGANVLTF
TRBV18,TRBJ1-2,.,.,TGTGCCAGCTCCGAGCGGGGCGGAAGTTATGGCTACACCTTC,CASSERGGSYGYTF
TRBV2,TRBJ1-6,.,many,TGTGCCAGCACCCAGGAATCACCCCTCCACTTT,CASTQESPLHF
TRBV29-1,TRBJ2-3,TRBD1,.,TGCAGCGTCCCCCAGACAGGGATTGCAGATACGCAGTATTTT,CSVPQTGIADTQYF
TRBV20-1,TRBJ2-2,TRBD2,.,TGCAGTGCTAGAGATCTGCGACTAGCGGGGAGTGTCTCCGGGGAGCTGTTTTTT,CSARDLRLAGSVSGELFF
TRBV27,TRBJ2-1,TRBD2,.,TGTGCCAGCAGTTTCCGGCGGGGGGCCCACAATGAGCAGTTCTTC,CASSFRRGAHNEQFF
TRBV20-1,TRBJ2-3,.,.,TGCAGTCCCAGACGGGGGGCGGGGACGCAGTATTTT,CSPRRGAGTQYF
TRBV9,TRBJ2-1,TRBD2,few,TGTGCCAGCAGCGTAGGAGTAGCGGGGCATCAAGGAGGTGAGCAGTTCTTC,CASSVGVAGHQGGEQFF
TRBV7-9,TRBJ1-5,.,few,TGTGCCAGCAGCCTGTACCCCGATCAGCCCCAGCATTTT,CASSLYPDQPQHF
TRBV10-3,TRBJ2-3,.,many,TGTGCCATCAGTGAAGGGCCAACCGGGGGACCAGATACGCAGTATTTT,CAISEGPTGGPDTQYF
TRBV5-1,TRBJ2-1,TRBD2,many,TGCGCCAGCAGTTTGGGGGGGGGTTACAATGAGCAGTTCTTC,CASSLGGGYNEQFF
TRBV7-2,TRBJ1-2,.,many,TGTGCCAGCAGCTTAGATGGCAGGCTCTATGGCTACACCTTC,CASSLDGRLYGYTF
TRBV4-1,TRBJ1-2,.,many,TGCGCCAGCAGCCAAGAGGTCCAGATACTGTATGGCTACACCTTC,CASSQEVQILYGYTF
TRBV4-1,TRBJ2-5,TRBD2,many,TGCGCCAGCAGCCCAGAACCTAGCGGGCGGGAGACCCAGTACTTC,CASSPEPSGRETQYF
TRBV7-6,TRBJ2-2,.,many,TGTGCCAGCAGCTCAGCCGGAGGGATCACCGGGGAGCTGTTTTTT,CASSSAGGITGELFF
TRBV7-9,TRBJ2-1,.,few,TGTGCCAGCAGCCCAACCGCGGAGCAGTTCTTC,CASSPTAEQFF
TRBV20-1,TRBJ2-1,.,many,TGCAGTGCTAGTTTATCTAGATGGGGTTACAATGAGCAGTTCTTC,CSASLSRWGYNEQFF
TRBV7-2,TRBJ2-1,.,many,TGTGCCAGCAGCCCAAACGGGGTGCAGGGTGAGCAGTTCTTC,CASSPNGVQGEQFF
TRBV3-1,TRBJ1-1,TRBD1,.,TGTGCCAGCAGCCAAGAACGTAGGACAGGGGGGCCTGAAGCTTTCTTT,CASSQERRTGGPEAFF
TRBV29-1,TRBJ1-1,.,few,TGCAGCGCTAGAAAGCCGAACACTGAAGCTTTCTTT,CSARKPNTEAFF
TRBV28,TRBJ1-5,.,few,TGTGCCAGCAGACCACCGGGACCTAGCAATCAGCCCCAGCATTTT,CASRPPGPSNQPQHF
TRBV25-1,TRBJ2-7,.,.,TGTGCCAGCGGCAGCCAGGATTTCTCCTACGAGCAGTACTTC,CASGSQDFSYEQYF
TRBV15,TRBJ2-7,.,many,TGTGCCACCAGCAGAGATAGGTACAGGCCGACCTACGAGCAGTACTTC,CATSRDRYRPTYEQYF
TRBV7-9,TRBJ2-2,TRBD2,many,TGTGCCAGCACCTTCGTCGGGACTAGTAAGCCCGGGGAGCTGTTTTTT,CASTFVGTSKPGELFF
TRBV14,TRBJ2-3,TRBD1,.,TGTGCCAGCAGCCTTGACAGGGGACGCTCAGATACGCAGTATTTT,CASSLDRGRSDTQYF
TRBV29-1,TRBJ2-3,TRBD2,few,TGCAGCGTTGACGGGGGTACTCCGGGACTAGCGGGAGGGCGTTTAAACACAGATACGCAGTATTTT,CSVDGGTPGLAGGRLNTDTQYF
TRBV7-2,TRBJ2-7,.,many,TGTGCCAGCAGCTGGTTCGGGGCAGAGCAGTACTTC,CASSWFGAEQYF
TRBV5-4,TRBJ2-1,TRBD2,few,TGTGCCAGCAGCGCGGGACTATACGAGCAGTTCTTC,CASSAGLYEQFF
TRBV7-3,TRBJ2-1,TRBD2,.,TGTGCCAGCAGCCGCGCACCGACTAGCGGAGGCGTAATCAATGAGCAGTTCTTC,CASSRAPTSGGVINEQFF
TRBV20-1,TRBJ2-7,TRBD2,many,TGCAGTGCCCAACTTAGCGGGGGCTTGGGCGAGCAGTACTTC,CSAQLSGGLGEQYF
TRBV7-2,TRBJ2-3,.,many,TGTGCCAGCAGCTCCACGCGTAGCACAGATACGCAGTATTTT,CASSSTRSTDTQYF
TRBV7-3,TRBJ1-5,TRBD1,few,TGTGCCAGCAGCTCCGGGACAGGCGGCCAGCCCCAGCATTTT,CASSSGTGGQPQHF
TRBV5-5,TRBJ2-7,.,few,TGTGCCAGCAGTCCAGCGATTGACTGGGATACCTACGAGCAGTACTTC,CASSPAIDWDTYEQYF
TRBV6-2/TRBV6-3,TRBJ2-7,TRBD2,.,TGTGCCAGCAGTAATCCGGGACTAGCGGGGGGTACCTACGAGCAGTACTTC,CASSNPGLAGGTYEQYF
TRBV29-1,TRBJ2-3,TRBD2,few,TGCAGCGTTGATGCTAGCGGGAGGGAAACAGATACGCAGTATTTT,CSVDASGRETDTQYF
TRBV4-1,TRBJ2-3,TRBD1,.,TGCGCCAGCAGCCAAGTTGGACAGGGGATAGGGCCAGATACGCAGTATTTT,CASSQVGQGIGPDTQYF
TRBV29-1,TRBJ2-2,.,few,TGCAGCGTTGTCCTTAGTAATAGCGCCACCGGGGAGCTGTTTTTT,CSVVLSNSATGELFF
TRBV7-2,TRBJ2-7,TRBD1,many,TGTGCCAGCAGCCAACGGTGGGACAGTAGCTCCTACGAGCAGTACTTC,CASSQRWDSSSYEQYF
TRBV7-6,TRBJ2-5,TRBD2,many,TGTGCCAGCAGGTCGAGACTAGCGGGGGGACTCCAAGAGACCCAGTACTTC,CASRSRLAGGLQETQYF